This TCR beta chain was obtained from a study of molecular identifiers for immune sequencing clone quantification. Study information: Replicate RNA came from about 20,000 or 100,000 naive CD8 cells and was split five ways, and four parts were sequenced.

TCRdb analysed the PCR reads with MiXCR anew, one entry per CDR3 protein. The data contain approximately 500,000 distinct CDR3 sequences, about 21% of them singletons. This clonotype has a single count. As yet, its antigen is unknown. A much larger clone differs by one base, so this may be a read error. Deletions cut 4 bases from V and 0 bases from J, with 9 bases between. Germline V gene lookup returns CDR1 GTSNPN and CDR2 SVGIG (reference sequence). The CDR3 spans 13 residues. Notes on the study in general: Spike-in Jurkat TCR RNA from a single cell reportedly registered among 900,000 to 1,000,000 naive cells. With a barcode shared among identical TCR molecules, highly expanded clone sizes could be underestimated.

The sequencing input was naive CD8+ T cells from blood, with Jurkat cell RNA spiked in. The sample's subset: FACS-sorted CD8+CD4-CCR7+CD45RA+ naive T cells. This sequence originates from a human donor in good health. Some libraries in this study had Jurkat cell RNA spiked in. This rearrangement joins TRBV30 to TRBJ2-5; D call uncertain. CDR3 DNA: TGTGCCTGGAAAGGAGTGTACCAAGAGACCCAGTACTTC. Its protein product is CAWKGVYQETQYF.